This T cell receptor (beta chain) was obtained from a study of shared clonotypes between healthy human individuals. Study outcomes and limitations: The expectation was that sequencing depth would affect clonotype sharing among donors. Clonotypes shared by all four donors outscored non-shared clonotypes in generation probability. Naive CD4 clonotypes were shared across a handful of donors at approximately 5.3%.

To note about this clone: The antigen remains unidentified.

The CDR3 loop spans 16 amino acids. Germline CDR1 and CDR2: SGHRS and YFSETQ. V lost 0 bases, J lost 6 bases, and 12 bases stayed unmatched. Splitting of each subset's genomic DNA was done evenly across several immunoSEQ plates. Sequencing used immunoSEQ multiplex PCR; TCRdb keeps in-frame clones, though not all of them. Of about 2.3 million clones listed, about 92% are singletons. The TCR sequence derives from a man younger than 35 in good health. Some clones in this sample may be carry-over from other donors' samples. V usage is TRBV5-1 and J usage is TRBJ2-7; 7 nucleotides agree with TRBD1. Sequenced input: naive CD4+ T cells from PBMCs. This sample's subset: CD45RA+ positively selected. The CDR3 spells CASSLVVGGRGSEQYF. In DNA form, the CDR3 reads TGCGCCAGCAGCTTGGTTGTAGGGGGCCGAGGTAGCGAGCAGTACTTC.